The next 17 T cell receptor beta chains were all read from a single sample in a study of blood T cell repertoires in COVID-19. Clones were read by immunoSEQ multiplex PCR, and TCRdb kept only the in-frame ones, dropping some. The repertoire has 200,000 to 250,000 clones, more than 80% of them found once; the top ten carry less than 4.5%. Sequencing was carried out using PBMCs or T cells enriched from blood (not recorded which). These TCRs come from a woman aged 40 to 50 with acute COVID-19.

J is TRBJ1-2 and V is TRBV7-2, with no clear D. Germline CDR1 reads SGHTA; CDR2 reads FQGNSA. Trimming took 1 base from V and 4 from J, leaving 10 bases between them. There are 14 residues in the CDR3. The CDR3 DNA reads as TGTGCCAGCAGCTTAGAACCGGTCACCTATGGCTACACCTTC. It yields the protein CASSLEPVTYGYTF.

The chain combines TRBV19 with TRBJ1-3; TRBD1 matches at 7 bases. J gave up 2 bases and V 7 bases, and 20 bases lay outside the gene matches. CDR1 LNHDA and CDR2 SQIVND come from the germline V gene (reference sequence). There are 19 residues in the CDR3. CDR3 DNA: TGTGCCAGTACTTTCGAACGGGACAGAAGGGGTAGCGCTGGAAACACCATATATTTT. It encodes CASTFERDRRGSAGNTIYF.

This clone was observed a few times. CDR3 in amino acids: CASSTGQALHF. The CDR3 region has the DNA TGTGCCAGCAGCACCGGACAGGCCCTCCACTTT. The genes are TRBV9 and TRBJ1-6; 7 positions match TRBD1. CDR1 and CDR2 (germline): SGDLS, YYNGEE. V lost 4 bases, J lost 14 bases, and 3 bases stayed unmatched. CDR3 length: 11 residues.

V usage is TRBV2 and J usage is TRBJ2-2; a weak D match, TRBD2 (5 bases). The V gene's germline CDR1 is SNHLY and CDR2 FYNNEI. The V and J ends lost 7 bases and 1 base respectively, with 10 bases between them. The CDR3 sequence is 14 residues long. The CDR3 coding sequence is TGTGCCAGCAAGTTAGGAGGGAACACCGGGGAGCTGTTTTTT. Residues: CASKLGGNTGELFF.

This clone was counted at least ten times. The chain is built from TRBV29-1 and TRBJ2-2; 8 positions agree with TRBD1. The germline V gene has CDR1 SQVTM and CDR2 ANQGSEA. There are 14 residues in the CDR3. J was trimmed by 1 base and V by 6 bases; bases with no gene match: 4. CDR3 DNA sequence: TGCAGCGTCTCCGGGACAGGGAACACCGGGGAGCTGTTTTTT. It translates to CSVSGTGNTGELFF.

The gene calls are TRBV19 and TRBJ1-1; D unresolved. V was trimmed by 3 bases and J by 6 bases, leaving 11 bases between them. CDR3 size: 13 residues. Germline V gene lookup returns CDR1 LNHDA and CDR2 SQIVND (reference sequence). This CDR3 reads CASSISVGAEAFF. DNA of the CDR3: TGTGCCAGTAGTATTTCGGTGGGCGCTGAAGCTTTCTTT.

This clone turned up a few times. The chain joins TRBV12-5 to TRBJ1-1, with 8 bases aligning to TRBD1. Germline V lookup: CDR1 LGHNT, CDR2 FRNRAP. Trimming took 7 bases from V and 1 from J; bases not matched to a gene: 5. The CDR3 consists of 14 residues. Written as DNA, the CDR3 is TGTGCTAGTGACCGAACAGGGGGGAACACTGAAGCTTTCTTT. This codes for CASDRTGGNTEAFF.

About this clone: This sequence may be a read error, since a much larger clone differs from it by one base. The chain uses TRBV4-3 and TRBJ1-3, with unresolved D. This CDR3 comprises 16 residues. From germline, CDR1 is LGHNA and CDR2 YSLEER. The DNA of the CDR3 is TGCGCCAACAGCCAAGCTGCGGGAGGGTCTGGAAACACCATATATTTT. It yields the protein CANSQAAGGSGNTIYF.

J is TRBJ1-2 and V is TRBV24-1; weak D call: TRBD1 (6 bases). The germline CDR1 and CDR2 sequences are KGHDR and SFDVKD. Trimming stripped 4 bases from V and 6 bases from J, with 17 bases between. The CDR3 runs 15 residues. CDR3 nucleotide sequence: TGTGCCACCAGTGACCAGGGACAACCGGAGGATGGCTACACCTTC. This gives the protein CATSDQGQPEDGYTF.

J is TRBJ2-1 and V is TRBV14; D possibly corresponds to TRBD2 (6 bases). This CDR3 is 18 amino acids long. Per germline, CDR1 SGHDN and CDR2 FVKESK. V lost 0 bases and J 2 bases, leaving 17 bases between the germline ends. The CDR3 loop reads CASSQDLPGLSPYNEQFF. Here the CDR3 DNA reads TGTGCCAGCAGCCAAGACCTTCCGGGACTCTCCCCCTACAATGAGCAGTTCTTC.

In nucleotides, the CDR3 is TGTGCCAGCAGTTTTGACAGGGATAGGACAGATACGCAGTATTTT. Encoded protein: CASSFDRDRTDTQYF. This chain joins TRBV27 and TRBJ2-3; 7 bases line up with TRBD1. J gave up 3 bases and V 3 bases, and 6 bases lay outside the gene matches. CDR1 MNHEY and CDR2 SMNVEV come from the germline V gene (reference sequence). This CDR3 is built from 15 residues.

The V gene is TRBV10-3, the J gene TRBJ1-5, with D maybe TRBD1 (6 bases). This CDR3 comprises 16 residues. Trimming shortened V by 6 bases and J by 1 base, and 16 bases separated the two germline ends. CDR1 is ENHRY, CDR2 SYGVKD, per germline. CDR3 in amino acids: CAISEKGGASNQPQHF. Written as DNA, the CDR3 is TGTGCCATCAGCGAAAAGGGGGGGGCCAGCAATCAGCCCCAGCATTTT.

The V and J genes are TRBV18 and TRBJ1-1; TRBD1 aligns across 8 bases. V shed 5 bases and J 7 bases; nucleotides not matched to a gene: 6. CDR3 length equals 13 residues. Germline CDR1 KGHSH, CDR2 LQKENI. This CDR3 is CASSSDRENEAFF. In DNA, the CDR3 is TGTGCCAGCTCATCGGACAGGGAGAATGAAGCTTTCTTT. The complete variable domain, with remaining parts taken from reference TRBV18 and TRBJ1-1, reads NAGVMQNPRHLVRRRGQEARLRCSPMKGHSHVYWYRQLPEEGLKFMVYLQKENIIDESGMPKERFSAEFPKEGPSILRIQQVVRGDSAAYFCASSSDRENEAFFGQGTRLTVV.

V usage is TRBV7-2 and J usage is TRBJ2-7; no clear D. The CDR3 contains 13 residues. In germline, CDR1 is SGHTA, CDR2 FQGNSA. V lost 3 bases, J lost 3 bases, and 9 bases lay in between. The CDR3: CASSFGIVYEQYV. Written as DNA, the CDR3 is TGTGCCAGCAGCTTTGGTATAGTCTACGAGCAGTACGTC.

This chain joins TRBV19 and TRBJ1-4, with 12 nucleotides matching TRBD1. Per germline, CDR1 LNHDA and CDR2 SQIVND (reference sequence). This CDR3 contains 16 residues. V lost 7 bases to trimming and J lost 3 bases; unmatched junction nucleotides: 6. CDR3 sequence (DNA): TGTGCCAGTACCGGGACAGGGGGCTTGGCTAATGAAAAACTGTTTTTT. Its translation is CASTGTGGLANEKLFF.

The genes are TRBV28 and TRBJ1-1; D is ambiguous. Germline assignment: CDR1 MDHEN and CDR2 SYDVKM. This CDR3 is built from 12 residues. V shed 4 bases and J shed 0 bases, with 3 bases lying between them. DNA of the CDR3: TGTGCCAGCAGTTCCATGAACACTGAAGCTTTCTTT. Translated, it gives CASSSMNTEAFF.

This chain uses TRBV7-8 with TRBJ1-2; 7 nucleotides line up with TRBD1. There are 14 residues in the CDR3. Trimming removed 5 bases from V and 5 bases from J; junction bases left unmatched: 8. Germline CDR1 reads SGHVS; CDR2 reads FQNEAQ. As DNA, the CDR3 is TGTGCCAGCAGCACCGCCTCGACAGGGTATGGCTACACCTTC. Translation: CASSTASTGYGYTF.